These T cell receptor beta chains were read from a single sample in a study of cytomegalovirus exposure and HLA in healthy donors. Profiling relied on immunoSEQ multiplex PCR, and the TCRdb table lists in-frame clones only, not all of them. The top ten hold about 3.7% of the sample, which has 130,000 or so clones, roughly 86% seen once. The specimen sequenced was PBMCs. The origin of the receptors is a man aged 25 to 45 in good health and CMV-seronegative. CDR3s include the opening cysteine and the closing phenylalanine or tryptophan. A D gene is named only where the DNA matches it firmly. Where a row states a size, it is once, few, many or the class of an expanded clone; other rows omit it.

j_call | d_call | clone_size | v_call | cdr3_aa | cdr3_nt
TRBJ2-1 | NA | once | TRBV6-5 | CASSYGGAANEQFF | TGTGCCAGCAGTTACGGCGGGGCAGCGAATGAGCAGTTCTTC
TRBJ2-7 | TRBD1 | NA | TRBV28 | CASSLSGTGRDEQYF | TGTGCCAGCAGTTTATCGGGGACAGGGCGGGACGAGCAGTACTTC
TRBJ2-7 | NA | NA | TRBV28 | CASNADTSYEQYF | TGTGCCAGCAATGCCGACACCTCCTACGAGCAGTACTTC
TRBJ2-2 | NA | NA | TRBV19 | CASSPAAPPVTGELFF | TGTGCCAGTAGCCCCGCCGCGCCCCCGGTCACCGGGGAGCTGTTTTTT
TRBJ2-1 | TRBD2 | NA | TRBV19 | CASSTQAGGRHEQFF | TGTGCCAGTAGTACTCAAGCGGGGGGGCGGCATGAGCAGTTCTTC
TRBJ1-1 | NA | few | TRBV5-1 | CASSFDRRNTEAFF | TGCGCCAGCAGCTTTGACAGGAGGAACACTGAAGCTTTCTTT
TRBJ1-1 | TRBD1 | NA | TRBV2 | CASRGGLGQTNTEAFF | TGTGCCAGCAGAGGGGGGCTGGGACAGACGAACACTGAAGCTTTCTTT
TRBJ1-4 | TRBD1 | once | TRBV4-2 | CASSQAPTGGTTNEKLFF | TGTGCCAGCAGCCAAGCCCCGACAGGGGGGACAACTAATGAAAAACTGTTTTTT
TRBJ2-5 | NA | NA | TRBV2 | CASSSSGTAGGTQYF | TGTGCCAGCAGTTCCTCCGGGACAGCGGGTGGCACCCAGTACTTC
TRBJ1-5 | NA | NA | TRBV28 | CASSLRGAGHQPQHF | TGTGCCAGCAGTTTGCGGGGAGCTGGGCATCAGCCCCAGCATTTT
TRBJ1-5 | NA | once | TRBV6-5 | CASSVAGPSNQPQHF | TGTGCCAGCAGCGTGGCAGGGCCTAGCAATCAGCCCCAGCATTTT
TRBJ2-7 | NA | NA | TRBV13 | CATSWAGKKYEQYF | TGTGCCACGTCCTGGGCAGGGAAAAAATACGAGCAGTACTTC
TRBJ1-6 | NA | once | TRBV4-1 | CASSQVGSSYNSPLHF | TGCGCCAGCAGCCAAGTGGGGAGCTCCTATAATTCACCCCTCCACTTT
TRBJ1-5 | NA | once | TRBV6-5 | CASSSGQDMVQPQHF | TGTGCCAGCAGTTCCGGACAAGACATGGTACAGCCCCAGCATTTT
TRBJ2-6 | TRBD1 | NA | TRBV10-3 | CAIRAQGAGANVLTF | TGTGCCATCAGGGCACAGGGGGCTGGGGCCAACGTCCTGACTTTC
TRBJ2-2 | TRBD1 | NA | TRBV6-5 | CASSYKGAWTGELFF | TGTGCCAGCAGTTACAAGGGGGCGTGGACCGGGGAGCTGTTTTTT
TRBJ2-5 | TRBD2 | NA | TRBV6-5 | CASKTSGGTQYF | TGTGCCAGCAAAACTAGCGGGGGGACCCAGTACTTC
TRBJ1-4 | NA | NA | TRBV11-2 | CASSLYFTDEKLFF | TGTGCCAGCAGCTTATATTTCACAGACGAAAAACTGTTTTTT
TRBJ1-3 | NA | NA | TRBV7-2 | CASSLVDRGNTIYF | TGTGCCAGCAGCTTAGTTGACAGAGGAAACACCATATATTTT
TRBJ2-1 | NA | NA | TRBV15 | CATSRDLAGEQFF | TGTGCCACCAGCAGAGATTTGGCGGGTGAGCAGTTCTTC
TRBJ2-7 | TRBD2 | NA | TRBV5-4 | CASSPGTSGYEQYF | TGTGCCAGCAGCCCCGGGACTAGCGGATACGAGCAGTACTTC
TRBJ2-7 | NA | NA | TRBV18 | CASSPSGQNYEQYF | TGTGCCAGCTCACCATCCGGACAGAACTACGAGCAGTACTTC